These 14 T cell receptor beta chains share one sample of origin, sequenced in a study of T cell responses to AZD1222 COVID-19 vaccine (dated by TCRdb to about 2021). According to the study, the label for this sample's time point signals: baseline before first vaccination. Per the publication, the treatment or condition label means: meningococcal conjugate vaccine given as trial control. Library construction relied on the immunoSEQ multiplex PCR assay. TCRdb obtained this table from immuneACCESS and retained in-frame rearrangements with V and J assigned. These tables miss some clones; where compared with another copy, unresolved V genes account for less than half of the shortfall, and the remainder is unexplained. This sample holds tens of thousands of clones; over 80% were observed only once. Jointly, the top ten make up under 5% of the sample. Sequenced material: peripheral blood, taken on day 0 of MenACWY control vaccination. The receptors shown here come from an adult in good health.

This clone was picked up one time. The chain uses TRBV30 and TRBJ1-2, with D uncertain. V lost 3 bases and J lost 5, with 13 bases in between. The CDR3 extends over 13 amino acids. CDR1 and CDR2 from the germline V gene are GTSNPN and SVGIG (reference sequence). CDR3 sequence reads: CAWRAPGGYGYTF. For the CDR3, the DNA is TGTGCCTGGAGGGCTCCAGGAGGATATGGCTACACCTTC. Together with reference TRBV30 and TRBJ1-2, the CDR3 gives the full variable domain: SQTIHQWPATLVQPVGSPLSLECTVEGTSNPNLYWYRQAAGRGLQLLFYSVGIGQISSEVPQNLSASRPQDRQFILSSKKLLLSDSGFYLCAWRAPGGYGYTFGSGTRLTVV.

The rearrangement uses TRBV6-1 and TRBJ2-5; D is unclear. Germline V gives CDR1 MNHNS, CDR2 SASEGT. This CDR3 has 12 amino acids. The ends were cut back, 3 bases at V and 3 bases at J, with 5 bases in the middle. The CDR3 reads CASSDLKETQYF. The CDR3 coding sequence is TGTGCCAGCAGTGATCTTAAAGAGACCCAGTACTTC.

This chain joins TRBV6-6 and TRBJ1-2; D is ambiguous. Germline assignment: CDR1 MNHNY and CDR2 SVGAGI (reference sequence). This CDR3 has 14 amino acids. Trimming took 0 bases from V and 2 from J, leaving 7 bases between them. CDR3 residues: CASSYSPVNYGYTF. The DNA for the CDR3 is TGTGCCAGCAGTTACTCCCCAGTGAACTATGGCTACACCTTC.

This chain joins TRBV27 and TRBJ2-1, with D perhaps TRBD1 (7 bases). V was trimmed by 6 bases and J by 9 bases, leaving 18 bases between them. Germline CDR1 reads MNHEY; CDR2 reads SMNVEV (reference sequence). The CDR3 covers 14 residues. CDR3 in amino acids: CASRDRQGLGEQFF. The CDR3 bases are TGTGCCAGCAGGGACCGACAGGGACTGGGTGAGCAGTTCTTC.

The chain employs TRBV7-8 and TRBJ2-3; 10 positions agree with TRBD2. This CDR3 region has 16 residues. V was pared by 5 bases and J by 3 bases, with 8 bases of the junction left unmatched. The V gene's germline CDR1 is SGHVS and CDR2 FQNEAQ. This chain's CDR3 is CASSPLSSGSTDTQYF. As DNA, the CDR3 is TGTGCCAGCAGCCCATTGTCTAGCGGGAGTACAGATACGCAGTATTTT. The complete variable domain, with remaining parts taken from reference TRBV7-8 and TRBJ2-3, reads GAGVSQSPRYKVAKRGQDVALRCDPISGHVSLFWYQQALGQGPEFLTYFQNEAQLDKSGLPSDRFFAERPEGSVSTLKIQRTQQEDSAVYLCASSPLSSGSTDTQYFGPGTRLTVL.

The rearrangement joins TRBV4-1 to TRBJ1-3, with D unresolved. With 0 bases removed from V and 0 bases from J, the gap between germline ends came to 9 bases. Per germline, CDR1 MGHRA and CDR2 YSYEKL. This CDR3 comprises 16 residues. CDR3 DNA sequence: TGCGCCAGCAGCCAAGAGAACCTTCGCTCTGGAAACACCATATATTTT. It is translated as CASSQENLRSGNTIYF.

The rearrangement uses TRBV24-1 and TRBJ2-1; D gene ambiguous. The germline CDR1 and CDR2 sequences are KGHDR and SFDVKD. Between the trimmed V and J ends, which lost 3 bases and 7 bases, there was a span of 9 bases. The CDR3 is made up of 13 amino acids. In DNA, the CDR3 is TGTGCCACCAGTGATCCTACAGATAATGAGCAGTTCTTC. Protein: CATSDPTDNEQFF.

V gene TRBV5-1 combines with J gene TRBJ1-4; 7 positions agree with TRBD1. The CDR3 is made up of 14 amino acids. CDR1 is SGHRS, CDR2 YFSETQ, per germline. Unmatched junction bases numbered 8, after V lost 4 bases and J lost 8 bases. CDR3 in DNA: TGCGCCAGCAGCGCTGACAGGGTTGACGAAAAACTGTTTTTT. It encodes CASSADRVDEKLFF. The whole variable domain, filled in from reference TRBV5-1 and TRBJ1-4, reads KAGVTQTPRYLIKTRGQQVTLSCSPISGHRSVSWYQQTPGQGLQFLFEYFSETQRNKGNFPGRFSGRQFSNSRSEMNVSTLELGDSALYLCASSADRVDEKLFFGSGTQLSVL.

This chain links TRBV10-3 with TRBJ1-4, with 11 bases aligning to TRBD1. This CDR3 has 18 amino acids. V lost 6 bases, J lost 0 bases, and 9 bases stayed unmatched. Germline values: CDR1 ENHRY, CDR2 SYGVKD. The CDR3 nucleotides are TGTGCCATCAGAGCCGGGACAGGGGGTATTGCAACTAATGAAAAACTGTTTTTT. Amino acid sequence: CAIRAGTGGIATNEKLFF.

This chain joins TRBV6-5 and TRBJ2-5; tentative D call: TRBD1 (5 bases). CDR1 is MNHEY, CDR2 SVGAGI, per germline. Deletions cut 2 bases from V and 9 bases from J, with 16 bases between. The CDR3 extends over 14 amino acids. CDR3 sequence reads: CASSYGAVGPAQYF. CDR3 nucleotides: TGTGCCAGCAGTTACGGGGCCGTGGGGCCGGCCCAGTACTTC.

CDR3 DNA: TGTGCCAGCAGCCAAGATTGGGTCGACTACACCTTC. Amino acids: CASSQDWVDYTF. J is TRBJ1-2 and V is TRBV3-1 (or the pseudogene TRBV3-2); D gene ambiguous. CDR3 length equals 12 residues. V was trimmed by 0 bases and J by 10 bases, leaving 9 bases between them. From germline, CDR1 is LGHDT and CDR2 YNNKEL (reference sequence).

This chain connects TRBV5-5 to TRBJ2-3; D is ambiguous. There are 13 residues in the CDR3. Germline V gene lookup returns CDR1 SGHKS and CDR2 YYEKEE (reference sequence). Trimming shortened V by 2 bases and J by 1 base, and 5 bases separated the two germline ends. CDR3 residues: CASSFSGTDTQYF. CDR3 DNA: TGTGCCAGCAGCTTCAGCGGCACAGATACGCAGTATTTT.

The chain employs TRBV7-2 and TRBJ2-7; D gene unclear. Germline assignment: CDR1 SGHTA and CDR2 FQGNSA. The CDR3 runs 14 residues. V lost 3 bases and J 5 bases, leaving 14 bases between the germline ends. The CDR3 DNA is TGTGCCAGCAGCTTTGGGGATAGCTCAAACGAGCAGTACTTC. This encodes CASSFGDSSNEQYF.

This clone was seen a single time. The chain joins TRBV2 to TRBJ1-1, with D maybe TRBD1 (6 bases). CDR1 is SNHLY, CDR2 FYNNEI, per germline. The V end lost 9 bases, the J end lost 5 bases, and 16 bases lay between the germline ends. The CDR3 length is 13 residues. The CDR3 loop is CARLGGSMTEAFF. CDR3 DNA sequence: TGTGCCAGATTAGGGGGGAGTATGACTGAAGCTTTCTTT.